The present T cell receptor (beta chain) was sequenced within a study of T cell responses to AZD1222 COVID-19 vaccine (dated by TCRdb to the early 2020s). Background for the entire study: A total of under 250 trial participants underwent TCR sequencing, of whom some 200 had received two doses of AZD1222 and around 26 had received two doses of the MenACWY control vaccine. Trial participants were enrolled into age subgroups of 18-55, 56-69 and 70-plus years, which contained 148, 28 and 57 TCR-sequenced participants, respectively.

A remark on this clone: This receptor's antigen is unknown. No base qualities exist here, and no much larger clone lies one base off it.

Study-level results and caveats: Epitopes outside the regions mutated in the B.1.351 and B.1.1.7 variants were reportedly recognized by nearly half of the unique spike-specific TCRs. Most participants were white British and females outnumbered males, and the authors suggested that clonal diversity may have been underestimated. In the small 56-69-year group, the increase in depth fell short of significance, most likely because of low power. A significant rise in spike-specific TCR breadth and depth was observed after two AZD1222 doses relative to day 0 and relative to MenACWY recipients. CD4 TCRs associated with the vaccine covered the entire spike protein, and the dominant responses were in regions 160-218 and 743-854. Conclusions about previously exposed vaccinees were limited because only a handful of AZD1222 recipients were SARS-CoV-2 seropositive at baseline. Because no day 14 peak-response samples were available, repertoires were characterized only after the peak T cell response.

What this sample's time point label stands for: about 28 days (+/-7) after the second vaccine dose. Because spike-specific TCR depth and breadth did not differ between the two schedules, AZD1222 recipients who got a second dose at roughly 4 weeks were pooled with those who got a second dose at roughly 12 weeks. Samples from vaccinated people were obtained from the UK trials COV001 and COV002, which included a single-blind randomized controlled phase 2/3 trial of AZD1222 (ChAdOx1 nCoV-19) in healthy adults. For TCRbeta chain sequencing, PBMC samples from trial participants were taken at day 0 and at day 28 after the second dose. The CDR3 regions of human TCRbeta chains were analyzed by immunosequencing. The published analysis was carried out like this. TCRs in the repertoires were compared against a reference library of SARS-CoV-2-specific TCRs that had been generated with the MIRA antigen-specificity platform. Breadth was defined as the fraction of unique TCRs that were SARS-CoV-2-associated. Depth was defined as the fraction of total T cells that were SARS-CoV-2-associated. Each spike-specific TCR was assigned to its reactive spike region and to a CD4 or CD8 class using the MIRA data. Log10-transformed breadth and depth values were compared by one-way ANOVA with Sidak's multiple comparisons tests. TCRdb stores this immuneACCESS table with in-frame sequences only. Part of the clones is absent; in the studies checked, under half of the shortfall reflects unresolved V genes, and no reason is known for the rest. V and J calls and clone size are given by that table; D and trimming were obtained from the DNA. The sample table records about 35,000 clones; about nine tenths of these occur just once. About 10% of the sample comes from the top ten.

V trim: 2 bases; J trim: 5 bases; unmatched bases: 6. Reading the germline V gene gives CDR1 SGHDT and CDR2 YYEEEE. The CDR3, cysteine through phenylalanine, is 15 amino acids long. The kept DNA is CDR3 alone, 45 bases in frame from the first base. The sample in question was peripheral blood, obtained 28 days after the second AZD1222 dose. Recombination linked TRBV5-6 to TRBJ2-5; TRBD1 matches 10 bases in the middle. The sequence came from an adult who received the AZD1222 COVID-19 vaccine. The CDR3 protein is CASSFAGTGEETQYF. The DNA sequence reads TGTGCCAGCAGCTTCGCTGGGACAGGGGAGGAGACCCAGTACTTC.